A single sample gave rise to the 2 T cell receptor beta chains below, sequenced in a study of cytotoxic CD8 clonotypes in ibrutinib-treated CLL. TCRdb keeps only in-frame clones here, not all; method: immunoSEQ multiplex PCR. The sample holds hundreds of thousands of clones, about three quarters seen once. Specimen: PBMCs, collected after 24 months of ibrutinib treatment. The receptors were sampled from a human donor with chronic lymphocytic leukemia.

The rearrangement uses TRBV6-6 and TRBJ2-7; 14 bases are a match to TRBD2. V was clipped by 6 bases and J by 2 bases; unmatched bases: 3. This CDR3 region has 15 residues. Germline V gives CDR1 MNHNY, CDR2 SVGAGI (reference sequence). The CDR3 DNA follows: TGTGCCAGCAGCGAGGGACTAGCGGGAGCCTACGAGCAGTACTTC. Its translation: CASSEGLAGAYEQYF.

The chain's CDR3 is CASASGRETDTQYF. As DNA, the CDR3 is TGTGCCAGCGCTAGCGGGAGGGAAACAGATACGCAGTATTTT. The J gene is TRBJ2-3, the V gene TRBV11-2; TRBD2 aligns across 12 bases. This CDR3 has 14 residues. Germline CDR1 and CDR2: SGHAT and FQNNGV. The ends lost 8 bases at V and 3 bases at J; junction bases unmatched: 3.